The rows below give T cell receptor beta chains drawn from one sample of a study of blood T cell repertoires in COVID-19. The repertoire was sequenced with immunoSEQ multiplex PCR; TCRdb's copy has only in-frame clones and lacks some. The sample includes around 260,000 clones, roughly 90% seen only once; the top ten take approximately 0.85%. The sequencing sample was made of peripheral blood. The receptors stem from a woman between 40 and 50 years old who had recovered from COVID-19. The conserved cysteine and the conserved F or W are not part of the CDR3 here.

j_call v_call cdr3_length cdr3_aa
TRBJ1-3 TRBV5-1 12 ASSLASSGNTIY
TRBJ2-7 TRBV7-9 12 ASSSTAGSDEQY
TRBJ1-4 TRBV21-1 17 ASRLSLDRGRFKGGKLF
TRBJ2-2 TRBV25-1 14 ASSDGNSYGLGELF
TRBJ2-5 TRBV19 15 ASSIPGGIGVQETQY
TRBJ1-1 TRBV30 12 AWSVGLSGTEAF
TRBJ2-5 TRBV7-6 15 ASSLTRGAGGLETQY
TRBJ2-7 TRBV5-4 12 ASSAGVVTYEQY
TRBJ2-1 TRBV6-5 14 ASSYPSAGVGNEQF
TRBJ2-6 TRBV5-1 17 ASSLVTGLPMSGANVLT
TRBJ2-7 TRBV7-9 11 ASSSGSSYEQY
TRBJ2-3 TRBV11-3 16 ASSPGSTSGISTDTQY
TRBJ1-1 TRBV29-1 8 SVLGDGAF
TRBJ1-1 TRBV29-1 12 SALGDGGATEAF
TRBJ1-6 TRBV7-9 12 ATAPGLENSPLH
TRBJ2-7 TRBV7-6 14 ASSSRTSADSYEQY
TRBJ1-2 TRBV7-9 14 ASSSLMTGGSYGYT
TRBJ2-6 TRBV5-8 15 ASRLAGGPSGANVLT
TRBJ2-5 TRBV30 12 AYRSGGPQETQY
TRBJ2-1 TRBV10-2 12 ASRASSPYNEQF
TRBJ2-1 TRBV19 10 ASRPLGGEQF
TRBJ1-5 TRBV19 13 ASSRGALGIQPQH
TRBJ2-3 TRBV9 11 ASSVVSTDTQY
TRBJ1-5 TRBV2 11 ASRERTGQPQH
TRBJ1-4 TRBV19 12 ASSMRATNEKLF
TRBJ2-1 TRBV2 11 ASIQSSYNEQF
TRBJ1-4 TRBV2 11 ASNRETNEKLF
TRBJ2-3 TRBV6-6 15 ASSRPGDSPSTDTQY
TRBJ1-3 TRBV5-1 15 ASSLAPRGLTGNTIY
TRBJ2-7 TRBV30 11 AWIRFQGREQY
TRBJ2-2 TRBV19 14 ASSIFGGSGTGELF
TRBJ1-1 TRBV7-9 13 ASSSREELNTEAF
TRBJ1-6 TRBV3-1/TRBV3-2 12 ASSPDSFNSPLH
TRBJ2-1 TRBV5-6 13 ASSLERAGYNEQF
TRBJ2-3 TRBV27 16 ASSSVVSTSLNTDTQY
TRBJ1-1 TRBV4-1 12 ASSQEGGGTEAF
TRBJ2-3 TRBV7-2 12 ASSVTGGTDTQY
TRBJ2-5 TRBV12-3/TRBV12-4 11 ASRVGERETQY